The 25 T cell receptor beta chains reported below all come from one sample, sequenced in a study of blood T cell repertoires in COVID-19. This table comes from immunoSEQ multiplex PCR, and its TCRdb copy is limited to in-frame clones, with some not included. This table holds around 260,000 clones, 75% to 90% found once. The sample consisted of peripheral blood. The origin of the receptors is a man aged 55 to 69 who had recovered from COVID-19.

On this clone: This sample includes further DNA sequences coding for the same CDR3. The chain carries TRBV5-4 and TRBJ2-7; 10 nucleotides match TRBD1. The J segment lost 0 bases and the V segment lost 2 bases, leaving 2 bases of the junction unmatched. The length of the CDR3 is 15 residues. Per the germline V gene, CDR1 is SGHNT and CDR2 is YYREEE (reference sequence). DNA of the CDR3: TGTGCCAGCAGCTTCCGGACAGGGGGCTCCTACGAGCAGTACTTC. Its translation is CASSFRTGGSYEQYF.

J is TRBJ1-2 and V is TRBV11-2, with 9 bases identical to TRBD1. The V gene end was trimmed by 1 base and the J gene end by 5 bases; junction bases not matched to a gene: 8. CDR1 is SGHAT and CDR2 is FQNNGV in the germline V gene. The CDR3 consists of 16 residues. The CDR3: CASSLGDLTGGYGYTF. DNA for the CDR3: TGTGCCAGCAGCTTAGGAGACTTGACAGGGGGTTATGGCTACACCTTC.

This chain uses TRBV19 with TRBJ2-7, with a possible D match to TRBD1 (5 bases). Germline CDR1 reads LNHDA; CDR2 reads SQIVND (reference sequence). The CDR3 consists of 14 residues. V lost 2 bases and J 0 bases, leaving 8 bases between the germline ends. For the CDR3, the DNA is TGTGCCAGTAGTATACAGGGTATCTCCTACGAGCAGTACTTC. Its translation is CASSIQGISYEQYF.

V usage is TRBV19 and J usage is TRBJ2-1; possibly TRBD2 for D (6 bases). The V end lost 5 bases, the J end lost 5 bases, and 22 bases lay between the germline ends. CDR3 length: 17 amino acids. Per germline, CDR1 LNHDA and CDR2 SQIVND (reference sequence). DNA for the CDR3: TGTGCCAGTAGTGCACTAAAACTAGCTTCGGGTGACAATGAGCAGTTCTTC. Translating gives CASSALKLASGDNEQFF.

CDR3 in amino acids: CASSRERDYGYTF. The CDR3 DNA reads TGTGCCAGCAGCCGAGAGAGGGACTATGGCTACACCTTC. The V and J genes are TRBV4-2 and TRBJ1-2; the D is unclear. This CDR3 region has 13 residues. V lost 4 bases, J lost 3 bases, and 9 bases lay in between. Per germline, CDR1 LGHNA and CDR2 YNFKEQ.

V and J are TRBV10-3 and TRBJ2-5, with 7 bases identical to TRBD1. Germline V gene data show CDR1 as ENHRY and CDR2 as SYGVKD. The CDR3 spans 11 residues. The DNA of the CDR3 is TGTACCACACAGGGGCAAGAGACCCAGTACTTC. Protein product: CTTQGQETQYF.

This clone was counted a few times. The rearrangement joins TRBV2 to TRBJ1-1; 9 bases map to TRBD1. The V and J ends lost 3 bases and 5 bases, in that order; junction bases with no gene match: 1. Germline CDR1 SNHLY, CDR2 FYNNEI. The CDR3 consists of 13 residues. Here the CDR3 reads CASSEGTGTEAFF. CDR3 DNA sequence: TGTGCCAGCAGTGAGGGGACAGGGACTGAAGCTTTCTTT.

This clone turned up a few times. The chain uses TRBV18 and TRBJ1-1, with D hard to call. The V and J ends lost 3 bases and 3 bases respectively, with 8 bases between them. Germline CDR1 is KGHSH and CDR2 is LQKENI. The CDR3 extends over 13 amino acids. The chain's CDR3 is CASSPGVDTEAFF. CDR3 coding DNA: TGTGCCAGCTCACCCGGTGTAGACACTGAAGCTTTCTTT.

The chain uses TRBV29-1 and TRBJ2-7, with a possible D match to TRBD2 (6 bases). Germline lookup yields CDR1 SQVTM and CDR2 ANQGSEA. The CDR3 is 13 residues long. The CDR3 DNA follows: TGCACTCCCGGGGGAGAAGACTCCTACGAGCAGTACTTC. It translates to CTPGGEDSYEQYF.

V usage is TRBV7-2 and J usage is TRBJ2-5; 10 bases line up with TRBD1. V shed 5 bases, J shed 5 bases, and the junction held 5 bases outside the gene matches. Germline V gene sequence: CDR1 SGHTA, CDR2 FQGNSA. This CDR3 comprises 14 residues. Written as DNA, the CDR3 is TGTGCCAGCAGCCCCGGACAGGGGGGGGAGACCCAGTACTTC. Protein product: CASSPGQGGETQYF.

The chain joins TRBV6-1 to TRBJ2-7; 7 bases fit TRBD1. The CDR3 runs to 14 residues. V lost 2 bases to trimming and J lost 4 bases; unmatched junction nucleotides: 5. CDR1 is MNHNS, CDR2 SASEGT, per germline. The CDR3 DNA reads TGTGCCAGCAGTGAACTGACAGGGACGTACGAGCAGTACTTC. Protein: CASSELTGTYEQYF.

The rearrangement joins TRBV30 to TRBJ2-3; 8 bases fit TRBD1. The V and J ends lost 2 bases and 0 bases, in that order; junction bases with no gene match: 1. The CDR3 consists of 14 residues. Germline-derived CDR1 and CDR2 are GTSNPN and SVGIG (reference sequence). For the CDR3, the DNA is TGTGCCTGGAGTCAGGGGGCTAGCACAGATACGCAGTATTTT. Translation: CAWSQGASTDTQYF.

This clone was seen a single time. The chain recombines TRBV7-2 with TRBJ1-2, with 10 positions matching TRBD1. V shed 5 bases and J 4 bases; nucleotides not matched to a gene: 7. The CDR3 has 15 residues. CDR1 and CDR2 from the germline V gene are SGHTA and FQGNSA. The CDR3 region has the DNA TGTGCCAGCAGCGAGGACAGGGGGTCGGCCTATGGCTACACCTTC. Translation: CASSEDRGSAYGYTF.

The rearrangement links TRBV18 to TRBJ2-7; D call uncertain. The V end was cut by 3 bases, the J end by 6 bases, with 12 bases between. Germline values: CDR1 KGHSH, CDR2 LQKENI. The CDR3 totals 13 residues. The CDR3 is CASSPLRGGEQYF. The CDR3 bases are TGTGCCAGCTCACCTCTTAGAGGTGGCGAGCAGTACTTC.

This sequence joins TRBV2 and TRBJ2-5; D is unresolved. V dropped 7 bases and J dropped 4 bases, with 10 bases sitting between them. This CDR3 contains 12 residues. From germline, CDR1 is SNHLY and CDR2 FYNNEI. The CDR3 coding sequence is TGTGCCAGCAAGTGGAGTGGAGAGACCCAGTACTTC. This codes for CASKWSGETQYF.

The chain combines TRBV27 with TRBJ2-3; TRBD2 agrees at 10 bases. CDR1 is MNHEY and CDR2 is SMNVEV in the germline V gene (reference sequence). The CDR3 runs to 15 residues. The ends lost 5 bases at V and 1 base at J; junction bases unmatched: 3. Written as DNA, the CDR3 is TGTGCCAGCAGTACGCTAGCGGGGGGCACAGATACGCAGTATTTT. Translation gives CASSTLAGGTDTQYF.

The chain couples TRBV5-1 to TRBJ2-2, with 9 bases that match TRBD2. After removal of 0 bases from V and 0 bases from J, the junction contained 3 bases not matched to a gene. Germline lookup yields CDR1 SGHRS and CDR2 YFSETQ. CDR3 length: 17 residues. CDR3 residues: CASSLEASGTNTGELFF. The CDR3 DNA sequence: TGCGCCAGCAGCTTGGAGGCTAGCGGGACGAACACCGGGGAGCTGTTTTTT.

The sample holds a few counts of this clone. The genes are TRBV4-1 and TRBJ1-2; 7 positions agree with TRBD1. Per the germline V gene, CDR1 is MGHRA and CDR2 is YSYEKL. The CDR3 covers 14 residues. Germline trimming cut 1 base from V and 4 bases from J; bases unmatched to any gene: 3. The CDR3 loop is CASSQAGTVYGYTF. In nucleotides, the CDR3 is TGCGCCAGCAGCCAAGCAGGGACAGTCTATGGCTACACCTTC.

The gene calls are TRBV18 and TRBJ2-7, with D perhaps matching TRBD1 (5 bases). CDR3 length: 14 residues. Germline V gene lookup returns CDR1 KGHSH and CDR2 LQKENI. With 4 bases removed from V and 2 bases from J, the gap between germline ends came to 12 bases. CDR3 in DNA: TGTGCCAGCTCACGGGCAGGGAAACCCTACGAGCAGTACTTC. Protein: CASSRAGKPYEQYF.

The rearrangement uses TRBV28 and TRBJ2-6; no firm D call. The V gene lost 1 base and the J gene lost 0 bases, with 10 bases spanning the gap. The V gene's germline CDR1 is MDHEN and CDR2 SYDVKM. The CDR3 is made up of 17 amino acids. The CDR3 region is CASSLLQQRSGANVLTF. The CDR3 DNA reads TGTGCCAGCAGTTTATTACAGCAACGCTCTGGGGCCAACGTCCTGACTTTC. The variable domain in full, completed from reference TRBV28 and TRBJ2-6, reads DVKVTQSSRYLVKRTGEKVFLECVQDMDHENMFWYRQDPGLGLRLIYFSYDVKMKEKGDIPEGYSVSREKKERFSLILESASTNQTSMYLCASSLLQQRSGANVLTFGAGSRLTVL.

The chain combines TRBV18 with TRBJ2-7; 8 nucleotides match TRBD2. With V trimmed by 3 bases and J by 2 bases, 3 bases remained unmatched. This CDR3 is 14 amino acids long. Per the germline V gene, CDR1 is KGHSH and CDR2 is LQKENI. Here the CDR3 reads CASSPTSATYEQYF. CDR3 DNA sequence: TGTGCCAGCTCACCGACTAGCGCAACCTACGAGCAGTACTTC.

V gene TRBV5-1 combines with J gene TRBJ2-1; 8 nucleotides line up with TRBD1. Germline loops: CDR1 SGHRS, CDR2 YFSETQ. This CDR3 comprises 15 residues. V gave up 3 bases and J gave up 7 bases; unmatched junction bases: 9. CDR3 amino acids: CASSYIPGQANEQFF. In DNA, the CDR3 is TGCGCCAGCAGCTACATCCCGGGACAGGCGAATGAGCAGTTCTTC.

This chain uses TRBV12-3 or TRBV12-4 with TRBJ2-1, with a weak D call TRBD1 (5 bases). V was pared by 8 bases and J by 5 bases, with 10 bases between. The CDR3 sequence is 12 residues long. CDR3 sequence: CASVWGNNEQFF. In DNA, the CDR3 is TGTGCCAGCGTGTGGGGCAACAATGAGCAGTTCTTC.

This sequence joins TRBV5-4 and TRBJ1-6, with no clear D. CDR1 is SGHNT and CDR2 is YYREEE in the germline V gene (reference sequence). The CDR3 loop spans 15 amino acids. V was shortened by 4 bases and J by 4 bases, with 12 bases between the two germline ends. The CDR3 spells CASSDARSYNSPLHF. Here the CDR3 DNA reads TGTGCCAGCAGCGATGCCAGGTCATATAATTCACCCCTCCACTTT. Using reference TRBV5-4 and TRBJ1-6 for the parts outside the CDR3, the full variable domain is ETGVTQSPTHLIKTRGQQVTLRCSSQSGHNTVSWYQQALGQGPQFIFQYYREEENGRGNFPPRFSGLQFPNYSSELNVNALELDDSALYLCASSDARSYNSPLHFGNGTRLTVT.

The rearrangement links TRBV3-1 (or the pseudogene TRBV3-2) to TRBJ1-1, with D possibly being TRBD1 (5 bases). The CDR3 sequence is 13 residues long. The germline gives CDR1 LGHDT, CDR2 YNNKEL (reference sequence). Trimming shortened V by 3 bases and J by 8 bases, and 13 bases separated the two germline ends. CDR3 region: CASSQGGPGEAFF. CDR3 nucleotide sequence: TGTGCCAGCAGCCAGGGGGGTCCAGGGGAAGCTTTCTTT.